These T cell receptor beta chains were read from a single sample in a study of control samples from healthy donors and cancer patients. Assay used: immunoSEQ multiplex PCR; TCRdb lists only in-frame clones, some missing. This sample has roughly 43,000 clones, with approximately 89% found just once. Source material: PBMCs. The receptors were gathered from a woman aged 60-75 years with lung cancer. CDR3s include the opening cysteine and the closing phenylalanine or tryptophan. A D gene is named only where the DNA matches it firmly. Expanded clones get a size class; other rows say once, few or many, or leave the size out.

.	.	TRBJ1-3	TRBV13	TGTGCCTCACATTCGTGGAGCTCTGGAAACACCATATATTTT	CASHSWSSGNTIYF
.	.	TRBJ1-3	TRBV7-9	TGTGCCAGCAGCTTAGGTACGGGGAGCTCTGGAAACACCATATATTTT	CASSLGTGSSGNTIYF
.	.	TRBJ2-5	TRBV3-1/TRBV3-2	TGTGCCAGCAGCCAAGACGTCGAGACCCAGTACTTC	CASSQDVETQYF
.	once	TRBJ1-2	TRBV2	TGTGCCAGCAGTCTGGATGGCTACACCTTC	CASSLDGYTF
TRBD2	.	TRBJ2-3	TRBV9	TGTGCCAGCAGCGTCCGGGACGGGGGGGATACGCAGTATTTT	CASSVRDGGDTQYF
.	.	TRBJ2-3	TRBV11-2	TGTGCCAGCAGCTGGGGAAGCGGTCAGGCAGATACGCAGTATTTT	CASSWGSGQADTQYF
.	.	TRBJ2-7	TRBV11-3	TGTGCCAGCAGCTTGACTAACCGGCAGTACTTC	CASSLTNRQYF
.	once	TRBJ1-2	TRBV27	TGTGCCAGCAGTTCCGGACAACGTCGGGGCTACACCTTC	CASSSGQRRGYTF
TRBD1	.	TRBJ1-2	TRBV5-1	TGCGCCAGCAGCGCCGGGACAGACTATGGCTACACCTTC	CASSAGTDYGYTF
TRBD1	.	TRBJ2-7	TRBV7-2	TGTGCCAGCAGCCCTAATCTGGACAGGGTCTACGAGCAGTACTTC	CASSPNLDRVYEQYF
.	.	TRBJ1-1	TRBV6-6	TGTGCCAGCAGTTTTTTCACCGAGCGGAACACTGAAGCTTTCTTT	CASSFFTERNTEAFF
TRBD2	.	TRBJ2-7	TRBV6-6	TGTGCCAGCAGTTACCAACTAGCGGGTTCCTCCTACGAGCAGTACTTC	CASSYQLAGSSYEQYF
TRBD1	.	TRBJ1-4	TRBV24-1	TGTGCCACCAGGGAGGGACAGAATGAAAAACTGTTTTTT	CATREGQNEKLFF
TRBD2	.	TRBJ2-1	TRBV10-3	TGTGCCATCAGTGAGTCGGCGGGAGTCGATGAGCAGTTCTTC	CAISESAGVDEQFF
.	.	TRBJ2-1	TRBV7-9	TGTGCCAGCAGCTCAATGCAAGGGGGTTTTCAGTTCTTC	CASSSMQGGFQFF
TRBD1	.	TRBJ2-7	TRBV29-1	TGCAGCGTTGACCAGGGGGAAGGCTACGAGCAGTACTTC	CSVDQGEGYEQYF
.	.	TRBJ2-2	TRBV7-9	TGTGCCAGCAGCTTTGTCGGGGAGCTGTTTTTT	CASSFVGELFF
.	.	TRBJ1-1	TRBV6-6	TGTGCCAGCAGTTACTCGACAGGACGGTTAGAAGCTTTCTTT	CASSYSTGRLEAFF
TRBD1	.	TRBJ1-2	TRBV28	TGTGCCAGCACCGAACAGGGGGGTAACTATGGCTACACCTTC	CASTEQGGNYGYTF
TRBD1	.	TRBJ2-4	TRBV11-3	TGTGCCAGCAGCTTAGCGACAGGGGGTGTAGTTGGAAACATTCAGTACTTC	CASSLATGGVVGNIQYF
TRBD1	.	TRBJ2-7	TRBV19	TGTGCCAGTAGTATAGCCGACAGGGCCTACGAGCAGTACTTC	CASSIADRAYEQYF
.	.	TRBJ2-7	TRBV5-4	TGTGCCAGCAGCTCGCCGGGACCCTACGAGCAGTACTTC	CASSSPGPYEQYF
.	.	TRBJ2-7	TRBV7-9	TGTGCCAGCAGCTTAGCACGAGCCTACGAGCAGTACTTC	CASSLARAYEQYF
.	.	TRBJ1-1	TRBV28	TGTGCCAGCACCCGCAGGGAGCCCCTTGAAGCTTTCTTT	CASTRREPLEAFF
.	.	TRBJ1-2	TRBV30	TGTGCCTGGGATAGGGGCGGATTCGACTATGGCTACACCTTC	CAWDRGGFDYGYTF
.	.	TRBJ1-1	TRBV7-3	TGTGCCAGCAGCTTATGGACAGCCACGGGCACTGAAGCTTTCTTT	CASSLWTATGTEAFF
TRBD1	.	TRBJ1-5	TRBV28	TGTGCCAGCAGTGCCGGGACAGGGGATCGCAATCAGCCCCAGCATTTT	CASSAGTGDRNQPQHF
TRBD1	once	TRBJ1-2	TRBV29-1	TGCAGCGTGACAGGGAACTATGGCTACACCTTC	CSVTGNYGYTF
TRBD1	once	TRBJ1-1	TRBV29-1	TGCAGCGTGGGACGGGACAGCACAAACACTGAAGCTTTCTTT	CSVGRDSTNTEAFF
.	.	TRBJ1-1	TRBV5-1	TGCGCCAGCAGCTTGACAGGAGGGGTGACTGAAGCTTTCTTT	CASSLTGGVTEAFF
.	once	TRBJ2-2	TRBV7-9	TGTGCCAGCAGCACCAGGGGTGGCGGGGAGCTGTTTTTT	CASSTRGGGELFF
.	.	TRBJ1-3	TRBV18	TGTGCCAGCTCACCCAGCACACTAAACTCTGGAAACACCATATATTTT	CASSPSTLNSGNTIYF
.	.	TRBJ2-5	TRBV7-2	TGTGCCAGCACCCCCGCGTCCGCATACCAAGAGACCCAGTACTTC	CASTPASAYQETQYF
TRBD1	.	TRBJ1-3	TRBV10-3	TGTGCCATCAGGTCGGGACAGTTCTCTGGAAACACCATATATTTT	CAIRSGQFSGNTIYF
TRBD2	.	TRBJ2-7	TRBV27	TGTGCCAGCAGTTTATTACTAGCGGGGATATACGAGCAGTACTTC	CASSLLLAGIYEQYF
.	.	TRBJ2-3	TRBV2	TGTGCCAGCAGATTACCTAGCACAGATACGCAGTATTTT	CASRLPSTDTQYF
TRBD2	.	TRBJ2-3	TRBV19	TGTGCCAGTAGTAGGACTAGCGAGCGCACAGATACGCAGTATTTT	CASSRTSERTDTQYF
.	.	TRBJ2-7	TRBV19	TGTGCCAGTAGCAGACCGGAGGGTTACGAGCAGTACTTC	CASSRPEGYEQYF
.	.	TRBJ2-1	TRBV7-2	TGTGCCAGCAGCTTAGGTCCAAACAATGAGCAGTTCTTC	CASSLGPNNEQFF
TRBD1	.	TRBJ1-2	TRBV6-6	TGTGCCAGCAGTCCGACAGGGGACGGCTACACCTTC	CASSPTGDGYTF
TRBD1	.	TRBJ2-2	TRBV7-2	TGTGCCAGCAGCTTAGGACAGGGGAAAGTGGAGCTGTTTTTT	CASSLGQGKVELFF
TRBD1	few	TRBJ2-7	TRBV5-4	TGTGCCAGCAGCCCCGACAGGGGACACTCCTACGAGCAGTACTTC	CASSPDRGHSYEQYF
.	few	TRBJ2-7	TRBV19	TGTGCCAGTAGTGCAGACCGACCCTACGAGCAGTACTTC	CASSADRPYEQYF
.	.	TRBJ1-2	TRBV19	TGTGCCAGTAGTATAGAGCGGGGGTCTGGAGCTAACTATGGCTACACCTTC	CASSIERGSGANYGYTF
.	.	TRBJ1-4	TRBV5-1	TGCGCCAGCAGCTCGACACGCCCCGGGGAAAAACTGTTTTTT	CASSSTRPGEKLFF
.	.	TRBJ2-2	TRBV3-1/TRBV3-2	TGTGCCAGCAGCTTTCAGGGGTTAGGGAACACCGGGGAGCTGTTTTTT	CASSFQGLGNTGELFF
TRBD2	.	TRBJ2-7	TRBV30	TGTGCCTGGGCTTTAGCGGGGTCCTACGAGCAGTACTTC	CAWALAGSYEQYF
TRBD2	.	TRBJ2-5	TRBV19	TGTGCCAGTAGTATCAGCCCGACTAGCGGGTTCCAAGAGACCCAGTACTTC	CASSISPTSGFQETQYF
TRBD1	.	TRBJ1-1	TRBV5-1	TGCGCCAGCACTCGACAGGGTAACACTGAAGCTTTCTTT	CASTRQGNTEAFF
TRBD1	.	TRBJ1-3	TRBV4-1	TGCGCCAGCAGCAAAGGGGACAGGGGCGGGGGAAACACCATATATTTT	CASSKGDRGGGNTIYF
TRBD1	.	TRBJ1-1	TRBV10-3	TGTGCCATCAGTGGGACAGGGGATAACACTGAAGCTTTCTTT	CAISGTGDNTEAFF
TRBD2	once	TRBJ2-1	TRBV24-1	TGTGCCACCAGTGACCCTCTAGCGGGAGGGCCTCCGTTCTTC	CATSDPLAGGPPFF
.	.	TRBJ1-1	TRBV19	TGTGCCAGTAGTATCACTTGGGGGGGAAGTGACACTGAAGCTTTCTTT	CASSITWGGSDTEAFF
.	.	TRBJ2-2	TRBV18	TGTGCCAGCTCACCATTGGCCACCGGGGAGCTGTTTTTT	CASSPLATGELFF
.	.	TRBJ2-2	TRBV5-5	TGTGCCAGCAGCCTATTGGCGGTTAAGGGTAACACCGGGGAGCTGTTTTTT	CASSLLAVKGNTGELFF
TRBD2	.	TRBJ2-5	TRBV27	TGTGCCAGCAGTTTAGGAACGGGGGGAGAGACCCAGTACTTC	CASSLGTGGETQYF
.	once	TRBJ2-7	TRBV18	TGTGCCAGCTCACCAGAGACGGGGTCCTACGAGCAGTACTTC	CASSPETGSYEQYF